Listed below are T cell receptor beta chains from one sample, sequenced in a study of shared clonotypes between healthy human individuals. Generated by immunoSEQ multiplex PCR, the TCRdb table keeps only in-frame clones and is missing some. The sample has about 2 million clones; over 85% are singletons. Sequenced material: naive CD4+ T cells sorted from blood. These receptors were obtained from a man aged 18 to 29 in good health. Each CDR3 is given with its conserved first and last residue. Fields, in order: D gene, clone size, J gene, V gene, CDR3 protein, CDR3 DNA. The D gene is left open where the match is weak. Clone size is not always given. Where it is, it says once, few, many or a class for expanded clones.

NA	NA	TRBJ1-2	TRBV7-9	CASSPNNPTNYGYTF	TGTGCCAGCAGCCCTAACAACCCTACAAACTATGGCTACACCTTC
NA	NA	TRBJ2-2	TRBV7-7	CASSQDRAGELFF	TGTGCTAGCAGCCAAGATAGGGCCGGGGAGCTGTTTTTT
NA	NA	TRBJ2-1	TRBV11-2	CASGRSQHEQFF	TGTGCCAGCGGCAGGTCTCAGCATGAGCAGTTCTTC
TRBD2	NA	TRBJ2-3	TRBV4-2	CASSGSWGTSTDTQYF	TGTGCCAGCAGCGGCTCATGGGGGACTAGTACCGATACGCAGTATTTT
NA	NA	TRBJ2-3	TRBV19	CASSKDRTSGDTQYF	TGTGCCAGTAGTAAAGACAGAACGTCAGGGGATACGCAGTATTTT
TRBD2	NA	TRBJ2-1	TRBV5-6	CASSGGTSAFYNEQFF	TGTGCCAGCAGCGGGGGGACTAGCGCATTTTACAATGAGCAGTTCTTC
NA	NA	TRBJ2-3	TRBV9	CASSVAVGGPGVQDTQYF	TGTGCCAGCAGCGTAGCAGTGGGCGGTCCAGGGGTTCAAGATACGCAGTATTTT
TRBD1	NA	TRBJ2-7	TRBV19	CASSIPGQGAYEQYF	TGTGCCAGTAGTATCCCGGGACAGGGAGCCTACGAGCAGTACTTC
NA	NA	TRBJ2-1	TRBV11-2	CASSPFTDEQFF	TGTGCCAGCAGCCCTTTCACCGATGAGCAGTTCTTC
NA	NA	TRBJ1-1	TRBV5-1	CASSSQVSPNTEAFF	TGCGCCAGCAGCTCACAGGTCTCTCCGAACACTGAAGCTTTCTTT
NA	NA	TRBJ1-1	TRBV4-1	CASSPPDRNTEAFF	TGCGCCAGCAGCCCCCCGGACAGGAACACTGAAGCTTTCTTT
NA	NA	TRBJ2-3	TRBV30	CAWSSATDTQYF	TGTGCCTGGAGTTCAGCCACAGATACGCAGTATTTT
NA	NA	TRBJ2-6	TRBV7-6	CASSSAPSGANVLTF	TGTGCCAGCAGCTCAGCTCCCTCTGGGGCCAACGTCCTGACTTTC
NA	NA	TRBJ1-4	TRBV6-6	CASSETYRVEKLFF	TGTGCCAGCAGCGAGACCTACAGGGTTGAAAAACTGTTTTTT
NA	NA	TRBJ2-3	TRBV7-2	CASSSRTRTDTQYF	TGTGCCAGCAGCTCCCGGACTCGCACAGATACGCAGTATTTT
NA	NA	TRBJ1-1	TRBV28	CASSISGNTEAFF	TGTGCCAGCAGCATAAGCGGGAACACTGAAGCTTTCTTT
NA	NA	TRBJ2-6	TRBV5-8	CASNFLSGANVLTF	TGTGCCAGCAACTTCTTGAGTGGGGCCAACGTCCTGACTTTC
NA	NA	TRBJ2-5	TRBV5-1	CASSSGPGETQYF	TGCGCCAGCAGTTCGGGGCCGGGGGAGACCCAGTACTTC
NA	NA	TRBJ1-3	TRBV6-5	CASFRGLPGNTIYF	TGTGCCAGCTTTAGGGGATTACCTGGAAACACCATATATTTT
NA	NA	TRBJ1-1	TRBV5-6	CASSLEFGTNTEAFF	TGTGCCAGCAGCTTGGAATTTGGGACGAACACTGAAGCTTTCTTT
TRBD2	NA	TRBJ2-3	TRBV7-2	CASSFGPGGTDTQYF	TGTGCCAGCAGCTTTGGTCCGGGAGGGACAGATACGCAGTATTTT
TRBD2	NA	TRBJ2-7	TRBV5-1	CASSLGLAGGNEQYF	TGCGCCAGCAGCTTGGGACTAGCGGGAGGAAACGAGCAGTACTTC
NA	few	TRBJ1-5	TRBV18	CASSPPEQPQHF	TGTGCCAGCTCACCACCAGAACAGCCCCAGCATTTT
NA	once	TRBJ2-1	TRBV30	CAWTPGLQKGYNEQFF	TGTGCCTGGACGCCGGGACTCCAAAAGGGTTACAATGAGCAGTTCTTC
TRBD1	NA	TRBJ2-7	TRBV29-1	CSVGQGGYEQYF	TGCAGCGTCGGACAGGGAGGCTACGAGCAGTACTTC
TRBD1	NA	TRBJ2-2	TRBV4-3	CASSQDLGTAIPGELFF	TGCGCCAGCAGCCAAGATCTGGGGACAGCGATTCCCGGGGAGCTGTTTTTT
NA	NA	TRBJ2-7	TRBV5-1	CASSLDLTGPYEQYF	TGCGCCAGCAGCTTGGATCTAACAGGGCCCTACGAGCAGTACTTC
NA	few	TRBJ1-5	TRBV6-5	CASSYSIGQPQHF	TGTGCCAGCAGTTACTCGATTGGTCAGCCCCAGCATTTT
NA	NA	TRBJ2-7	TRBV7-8	CASSLAVTVGYEQYF	TGTGCCAGCAGCTTAGCGGTGACCGTCGGTTACGAGCAGTACTTC
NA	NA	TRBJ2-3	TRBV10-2	CASSEGQGDTQYF	TGCGCCAGCAGTGAGGGCCAGGGGGATACGCAGTATTTT
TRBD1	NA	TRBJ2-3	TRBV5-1	CASSLEGATDTQYF	TGCGCCAGCAGCTTGGAGGGGGCCACAGATACGCAGTATTTT
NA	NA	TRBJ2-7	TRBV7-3	CASSLQGMSYEQYF	TGTGCCAGCAGCTTGCAGGGGATGTCCTACGAGCAGTACTTC
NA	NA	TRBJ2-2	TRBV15	CATSRDTWTVNTGELFF	TGTGCCACCAGCAGAGATACTTGGACGGTCAACACCGGGGAGCTGTTTTTT
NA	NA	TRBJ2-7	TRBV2	CASSANGFEQYF	TGTGCCAGCAGCGCAAACGGGTTCGAGCAGTACTTC
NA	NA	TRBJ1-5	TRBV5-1	CASSLEGPQNNQPQHF	TGCGCCAGCAGCTTGGAAGGGCCGCAGAACAATCAGCCCCAGCATTTT
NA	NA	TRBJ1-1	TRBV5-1	CASSLARGYDTEAFF	TGCGCCAGCAGCTTGGCCCGAGGGTACGACACTGAAGCTTTCTTT
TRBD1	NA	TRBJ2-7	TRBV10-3	CAISPGQADEQYF	TGTGCCATCAGCCCGGGACAGGCGGACGAGCAGTACTTC
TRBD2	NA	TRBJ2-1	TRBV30	CAWSGMASGGPYNEQFF	TGTGCCTGGAGTGGTATGGCTAGCGGGGGCCCTTACAATGAGCAGTTCTTC
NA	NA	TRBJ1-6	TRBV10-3	CAISEGDNYNSPLHF	TGTGCCATCAGTGAGGGGGACAACTATAATTCACCCCTCCACTTT
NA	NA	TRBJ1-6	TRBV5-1	CASSSKSGPNSPLHF	TGCGCCAGCAGCTCCAAGTCGGGGCCTAATTCACCCCTCCACTTT
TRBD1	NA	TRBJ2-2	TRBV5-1	CASSPGQGFGTGELFF	TGCGCCAGCAGCCCCGGACAGGGGTTCGGAACCGGGGAGCTGTTTTTT
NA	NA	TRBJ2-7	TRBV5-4	CASSRAAGESYEQYF	TGTGCCAGCAGCCGGGCGGCAGGAGAATCCTACGAGCAGTACTTC
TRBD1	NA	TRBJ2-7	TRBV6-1	CASTPGGATPYEQYF	TGTGCCAGCACCCCAGGGGGCGCGACGCCCTACGAGCAGTACTTC
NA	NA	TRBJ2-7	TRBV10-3	CAISESRDNYEQYF	TGTGCCATCAGTGAGTCGAGGGACAACTACGAGCAGTACTTC
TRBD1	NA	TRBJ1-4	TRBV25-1	CASSGGTGAVNEKLFF	TGTGCCAGCAGTGGGGGGACAGGAGCGGTCAATGAAAAACTGTTTTTT
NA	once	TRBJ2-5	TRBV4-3	CASSHIGGDTQTQYF	TGCGCCAGCAGCCATATAGGGGGAGACACCCAGACCCAGTACTTC
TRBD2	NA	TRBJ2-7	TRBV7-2	CASTLLTSGRNEQYF	TGTGCCAGCACCCTCCTAACTAGCGGGAGGAACGAGCAGTACTTC
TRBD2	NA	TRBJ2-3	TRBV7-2	CASSLGLAGGGTDTQYF	TGTGCCAGCAGCCTAGGACTAGCGGGAGGCGGCACAGATACGCAGTATTTT
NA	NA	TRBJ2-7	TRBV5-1	CASSLDGRGLGEQYF	TGCGCCAGCAGCTTGGACGGCAGGGGATTAGGAGAGCAGTACTTC
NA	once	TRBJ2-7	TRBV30	CAWTDRGYEQYF	TGTGCCTGGACAGACCGGGGATACGAGCAGTACTTC
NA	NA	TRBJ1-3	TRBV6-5	CASSYGSSGNTIYF	TGTGCCAGCAGTTACGGGTCGTCTGGAAACACCATATATTTT
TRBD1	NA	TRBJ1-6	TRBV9	CASSDDRVWNSPLHF	TGTGCCAGCAGCGATGACAGGGTCTGGAATTCACCCCTCCACTTT
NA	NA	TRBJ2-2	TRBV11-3	CASSLATDTGELFF	TGTGCCAGCAGCTTAGCGACAGACACCGGGGAGCTGTTTTTT
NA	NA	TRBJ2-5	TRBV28	CASSLRTFRGLGLETQYF	TGTGCCAGCAGTTTACGCACCTTTAGGGGGTTAGGATTAGAGACCCAGTACTTC
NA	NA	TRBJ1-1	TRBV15	CATSRPLGVMATEAFF	TGTGCCACCAGCAGACCTCTAGGCGTTATGGCCACTGAAGCTTTCTTT